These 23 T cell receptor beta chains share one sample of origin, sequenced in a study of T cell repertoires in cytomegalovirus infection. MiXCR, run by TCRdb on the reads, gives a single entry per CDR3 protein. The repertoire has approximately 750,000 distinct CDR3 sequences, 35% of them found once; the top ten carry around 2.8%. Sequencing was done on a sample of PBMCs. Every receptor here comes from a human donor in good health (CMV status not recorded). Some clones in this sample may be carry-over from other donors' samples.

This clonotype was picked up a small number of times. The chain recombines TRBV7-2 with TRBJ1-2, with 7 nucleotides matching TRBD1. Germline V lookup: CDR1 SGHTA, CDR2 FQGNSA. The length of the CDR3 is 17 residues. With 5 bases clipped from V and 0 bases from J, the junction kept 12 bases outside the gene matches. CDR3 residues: CASSPGQFSGTNYGYTF. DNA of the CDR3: TGTGCCAGCAGCCCGGGACAGTTCAGCGGCACTAACTATGGCTACACCTTC. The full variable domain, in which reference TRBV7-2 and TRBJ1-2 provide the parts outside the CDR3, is GAGVSQSPSNKVTEKGKDVELRCDPISGHTALYWYRQSLGQGLEFLIYFQGNSAPDKSGLPSDRFSAERTGGSVSTLTIQRTQQEDSAVYLCASSPGQFSGTNYGYTFGSGTRLTVV.

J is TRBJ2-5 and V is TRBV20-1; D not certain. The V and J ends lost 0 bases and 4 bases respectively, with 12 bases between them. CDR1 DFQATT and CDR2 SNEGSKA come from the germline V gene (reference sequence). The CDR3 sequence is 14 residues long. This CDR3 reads CSAREPRGRETQYF. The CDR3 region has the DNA TGCAGTGCTAGAGAGCCCCGAGGTCGAGAGACCCAGTACTTC.

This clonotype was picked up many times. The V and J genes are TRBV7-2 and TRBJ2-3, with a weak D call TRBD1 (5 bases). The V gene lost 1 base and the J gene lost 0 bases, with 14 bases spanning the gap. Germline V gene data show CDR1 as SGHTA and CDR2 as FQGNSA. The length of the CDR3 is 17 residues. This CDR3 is CASSLEGPPRSTDTQYF. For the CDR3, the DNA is TGTGCCAGCAGCTTAGAGGGGCCCCCCCGTAGCACAGATACGCAGTATTTT.

In nucleotides, the CDR3 is TGTGCCAGCAGCTTCTACGGGGGCAATCAGCCCCAGCATTTT. Protein sequence: CASSFYGGNQPQHF. The chain has TRBV7-2 and TRBJ1-5; D is ambiguous. CDR1 is SGHTA, CDR2 FQGNSA, per germline. V lost 3 bases and J lost 2, with 8 bases in between. The CDR3 has 14 residues.

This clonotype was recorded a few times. CDR3 DNA sequence: TGTGCCAGCAGTCAGGGGCAGGCTCGGGAGACCCAGTACTTC. Encoded protein: CASSQGQARETQYF. The chain is built from TRBV6-1 and TRBJ2-5; a weak D match, TRBD1 (6 bases). The CDR3 loop spans 14 amino acids. The V gene lost 5 bases and the J gene lost 5 bases, with 15 bases spanning the gap. CDR1 is MNHNS, CDR2 SASEGT, per germline.

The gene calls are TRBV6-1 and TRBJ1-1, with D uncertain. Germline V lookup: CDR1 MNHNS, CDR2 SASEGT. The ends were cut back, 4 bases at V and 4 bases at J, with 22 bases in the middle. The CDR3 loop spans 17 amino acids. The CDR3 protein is CASSGGGPRMTSTEAFF. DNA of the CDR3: TGTGCCAGCAGTGGGGGTGGCCCCCGTATGACGAGCACTGAAGCTTTCTTT.

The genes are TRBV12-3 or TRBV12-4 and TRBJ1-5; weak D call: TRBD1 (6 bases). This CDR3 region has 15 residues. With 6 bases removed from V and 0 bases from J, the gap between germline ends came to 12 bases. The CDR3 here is CASSSGQYSNQPQHF. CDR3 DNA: TGTGCCAGCAGCTCAGGACAGTATAGCAATCAGCCCCAGCATTTT.

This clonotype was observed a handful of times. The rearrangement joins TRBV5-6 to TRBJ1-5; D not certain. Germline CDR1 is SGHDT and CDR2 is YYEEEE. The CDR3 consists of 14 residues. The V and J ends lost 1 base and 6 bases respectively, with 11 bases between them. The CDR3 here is CASSLWGLVQPQHF. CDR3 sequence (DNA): TGTGCCAGCAGCTTGTGGGGTTTGGTTCAGCCCCAGCATTTT.

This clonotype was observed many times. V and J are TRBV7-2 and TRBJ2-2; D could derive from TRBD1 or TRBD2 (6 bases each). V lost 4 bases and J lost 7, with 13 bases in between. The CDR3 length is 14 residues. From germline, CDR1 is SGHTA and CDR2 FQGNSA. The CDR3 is CASSSTGRIGELFF. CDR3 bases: TGTGCCAGCAGCTCCACAGGGAGGATCGGGGAGCTGTTTTTT.

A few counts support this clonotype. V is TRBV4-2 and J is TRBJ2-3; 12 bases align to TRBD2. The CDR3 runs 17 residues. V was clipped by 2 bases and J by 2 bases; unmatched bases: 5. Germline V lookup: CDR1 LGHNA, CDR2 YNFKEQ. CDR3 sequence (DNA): TGTGCCAGCAGCCAAAGCGGACTAGCGGGGAACACAGATACGCAGTATTTT. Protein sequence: CASSQSGLAGNTDTQYF.

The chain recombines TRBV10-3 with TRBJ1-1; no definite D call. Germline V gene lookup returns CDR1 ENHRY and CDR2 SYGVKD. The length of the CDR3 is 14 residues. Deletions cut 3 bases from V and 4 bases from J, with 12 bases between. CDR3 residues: CAISDLGGSTEAFF. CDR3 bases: TGTGCCATCAGTGATTTGGGCGGGAGCACTGAAGCTTTCTTT.

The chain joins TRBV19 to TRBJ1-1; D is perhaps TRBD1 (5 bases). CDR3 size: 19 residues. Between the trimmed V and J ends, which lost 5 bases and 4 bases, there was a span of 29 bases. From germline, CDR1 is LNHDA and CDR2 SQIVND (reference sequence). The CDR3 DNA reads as TGTGCCAGTAGTTCCCGGGGCCCCGTTATGGGGCAGGGTAGCACTGAAGCTTTCTTT. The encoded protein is CASSSRGPVMGQGSTEAFF. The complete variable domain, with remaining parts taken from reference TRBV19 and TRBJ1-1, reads DGGITQSPKYLFRKEGQNVTLSCEQNLNHDAMYWYRQDPGQGLRLIYYSQIVNDFQKGDIAEGYSVSREKKESFPLTVTSAQKNPTAFYLCASSSRGPVMGQGSTEAFFGQGTRLTVV.

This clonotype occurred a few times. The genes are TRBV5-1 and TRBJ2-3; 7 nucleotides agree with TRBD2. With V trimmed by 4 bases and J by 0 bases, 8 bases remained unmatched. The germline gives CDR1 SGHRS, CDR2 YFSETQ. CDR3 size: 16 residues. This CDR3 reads CASSPSGGFSTDTQYF. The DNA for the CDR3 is TGCGCCAGCAGCCCCTCGGGGGGATTTAGCACAGATACGCAGTATTTT. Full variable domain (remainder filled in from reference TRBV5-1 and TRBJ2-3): KAGVTQTPRYLIKTRGQQVTLSCSPISGHRSVSWYQQTPGQGLQFLFEYFSETQRNKGNFPGRFSGRQFSNSRSEMNVSTLELGDSALYLCASSPSGGFSTDTQYFGPGTRLTVL.

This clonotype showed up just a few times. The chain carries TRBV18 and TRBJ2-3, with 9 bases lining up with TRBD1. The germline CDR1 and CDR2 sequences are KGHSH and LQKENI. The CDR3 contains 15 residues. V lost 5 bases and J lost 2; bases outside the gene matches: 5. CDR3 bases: TGTGCCAGCTCAAAGGACAGGGGCTTCACAGATACGCAGTATTTT. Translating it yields CASSKDRGFTDTQYF.

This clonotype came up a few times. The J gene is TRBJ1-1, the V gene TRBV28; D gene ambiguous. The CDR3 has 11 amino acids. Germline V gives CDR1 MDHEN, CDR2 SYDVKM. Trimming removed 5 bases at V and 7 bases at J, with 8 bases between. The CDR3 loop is CASSGEFEAFF. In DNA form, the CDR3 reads TGTGCCAGCAGTGGGGAATTTGAAGCTTTCTTT.

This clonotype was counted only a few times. The CDR3 spells CASSLGGVAEAFF. The CDR3 DNA reads as TGTGCCAGCAGCTTAGGGGGTGTGGCTGAAGCTTTCTTT. This chain uses TRBV13 with TRBJ1-1; D unresolved. CDR3 length equals 13 residues. Germline V CDR1 and CDR2: PRHDT, FYEKMQ (reference sequence). The V gene lost 0 bases and the J gene lost 6 bases, with 8 bases spanning the gap.

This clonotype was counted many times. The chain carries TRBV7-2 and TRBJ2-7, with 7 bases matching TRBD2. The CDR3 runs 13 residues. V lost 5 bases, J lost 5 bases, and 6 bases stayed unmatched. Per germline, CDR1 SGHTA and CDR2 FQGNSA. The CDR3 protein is CASSLPGLDEQYF. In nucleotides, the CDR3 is TGTGCCAGCAGCCTTCCCGGACTAGACGAGCAGTACTTC.

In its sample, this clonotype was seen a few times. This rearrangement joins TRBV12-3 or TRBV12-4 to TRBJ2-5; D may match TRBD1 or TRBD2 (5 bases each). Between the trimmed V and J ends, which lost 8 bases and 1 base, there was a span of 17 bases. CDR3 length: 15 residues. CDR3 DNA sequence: TGTGCCAGCGCTAAATGGGGGACCTCCCAAGAGACCCAGTACTTC. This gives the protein CASAKWGTSQETQYF.

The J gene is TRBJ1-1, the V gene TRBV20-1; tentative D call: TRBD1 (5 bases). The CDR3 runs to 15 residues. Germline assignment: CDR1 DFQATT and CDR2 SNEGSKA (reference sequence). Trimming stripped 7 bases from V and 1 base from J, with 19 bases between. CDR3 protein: CSVTEGGAWNTEAFF. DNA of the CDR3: TGCAGTGTAACCGAGGGAGGGGCCTGGAACACTGAAGCTTTCTTT.

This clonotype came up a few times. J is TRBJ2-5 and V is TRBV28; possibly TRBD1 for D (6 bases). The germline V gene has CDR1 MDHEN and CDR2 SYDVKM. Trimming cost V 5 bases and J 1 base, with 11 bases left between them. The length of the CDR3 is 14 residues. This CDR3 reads CASSPGQFQETQYF. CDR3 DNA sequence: TGTGCCAGCAGTCCCGGACAGTTCCAAGAGACCCAGTACTTC.

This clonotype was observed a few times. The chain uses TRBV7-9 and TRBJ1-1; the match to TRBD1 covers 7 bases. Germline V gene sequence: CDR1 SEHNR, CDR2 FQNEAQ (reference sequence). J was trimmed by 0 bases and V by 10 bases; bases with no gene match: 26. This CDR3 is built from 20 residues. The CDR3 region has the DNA TGTGCCAACCAAGCCCCCGGTATGGCAGGGGGGTTACGAATGAACACTGAAGCTTTCTTT. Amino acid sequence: CANQAPGMAGGLRMNTEAFF.

The CDR3 DNA follows: TGTGCCAGCAGCCCCACGGGGCGGGGGGGCCTATACGAGCAGTACTTC. Its protein product is CASSPTGRGGLYEQYF. The chain has TRBV6-5 and TRBJ2-7; 9 nucleotides line up with TRBD2. Trimming took 6 bases from V and 4 from J; bases not matched to a gene: 13. The length of the CDR3 is 16 residues. Per germline, CDR1 MNHEY and CDR2 SVGAGI.

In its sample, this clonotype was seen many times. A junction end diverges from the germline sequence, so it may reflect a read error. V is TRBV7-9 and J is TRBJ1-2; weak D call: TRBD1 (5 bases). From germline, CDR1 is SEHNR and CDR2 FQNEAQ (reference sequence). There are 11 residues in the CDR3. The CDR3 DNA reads TGTGCCAGCAGTTTAGGGGCCGGCTACACCTTC. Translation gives CASSLGAGYTF.